This TCR beta chain was recorded in a study of T cells in Graves' hyperthyroidism and ophthalmopathy. Findings and caveats of the study: Among clonotypes expanded in thyroid above 0.001, most were also found in blood.

Trimming pared 5 bases from V and 6 bases from J, leaving 13 bases between. This CDR3 is built from 13 residues. CDR1 is LNHDA, CDR2 SQIVND, per germline (reference sequence). Patients between 18 and 65 years old had hyperthyroidism, newly diagnosed and lasting under 2 months. When hyperthyroidism was first diagnosed, the blood sample was taken, preceding any ophthalmopathy symptoms. Concerning this clonotype itself: Its antigen is as yet unknown.

Researchers amplified the TCR beta CDR3 regions from RNA transcripts. First-round RT-PCR with HTBI primers amplified the TCR CDR3 region. TCRdb re-derived calls from the multiplex PCR reads in MiXCR, one entry per CDR3 protein. Of around 350,000 distinct CDR3 sequences detected, roughly a sixth appear once; the ten largest clones hold approximately 35%. This receptor was obtained from a woman aged 25 to 45 with Graves' hyperthyroidism that later progressed to Graves' ophthalmopathy. The sample was blood. The rearrangement uses TRBV19 and TRBJ1-2; D not resolved. The CDR3 sequence: CASSPGSPNGYTF. The CDR3 DNA reads TGTGCCAGTAGTCCCGGGTCACCGAATGGCTACACCTTC. The full variable domain, in which reference TRBV19 and TRBJ1-2 provide the parts outside the CDR3, is DGGITQSPKYLFRKEGQNVTLSCEQNLNHDAMYWYRQDPGQGLRLIYYSQIVNDFQKGDIAEGYSVSREKKESFPLTVTSAQKNPTAFYLCASSPGSPNGYTFGSGTRLTVV.